One and the same sample provided the 29 T cell receptor beta chains below, sequenced in a study of CD8 T cells in Susac syndrome. After extraction with the RNeasy kit, roughly 0.45 to 1 ug of the RNA was reverse transcribed using random hexamers. In TCRdb, the immunoSEQ multiplex PCR reads were re-called with MiXCR into one record per CDR3 protein. The repertoire holds 200,000 or so distinct CDR3 sequences, approximately 95% seen once, with approximately 0.09% in the top ten. The specimen was CD4+ T cells from PBMCs. The receptor set was obtained from a human donor with multiple sclerosis.

The rearrangement uses TRBV5-1 and TRBJ2-5, with D uncertain. The CDR3 totals 14 residues. The ends were cut back, 0 bases at V and 2 bases at J, with 8 bases in the middle. Germline loops: CDR1 SGHRS, CDR2 YFSETQ. CDR3 residues: CASSLGSGQETQYF. The CDR3 DNA reads as TGCGCCAGCAGCTTGGGCAGTGGGCAAGAGACCCAGTACTTC. Filled out from reference TRBV5-1 and TRBJ2-5, the complete variable domain reads KAGVTQTPRYLIKTRGQQVTLSCSPISGHRSVSWYQQTPGQGLQFLFEYFSETQRNKGNFPGRFSGRQFSNSRSEMNVSTLELGDSALYLCASSLGSGQETQYFGPGTRLLVL.

The rearrangement links TRBV3-1 to TRBJ1-5, with D possibly matching TRBD1 (5 bases). The CDR3 totals 12 residues. Trimming pared 0 bases from V and 10 bases from J, leaving 7 bases between. Germline values: CDR1 LGHDT, CDR2 YNNKEL (reference sequence). The CDR3 is CASSQDTGPQHF. CDR3 in DNA: TGTGCCAGCAGCCAAGATACAGGCCCCCAGCATTTT.

J is TRBJ1-5 and V is TRBV30; a possible D gene is TRBD1 (6 bases). Germline V gene sequence: CDR1 GTSNPN, CDR2 SVGIG (reference sequence). The V end was cut by 2 bases, the J end by 6 bases, with 17 bases between. The CDR3 length is 15 residues. The CDR3 region has the DNA TGTGCCTGGAGTCCCTCCGGGACACTTGTTCAGCCCCAGCATTTT. Protein: CAWSPSGTLVQPQHF.

In DNA, the CDR3 is TGCAGCGTTACTTATGGAACAGGGGTTACCTATGGCTACACCTTC. Its translation is CSVTYGTGVTYGYTF. The rearrangement uses TRBV29-1 and TRBJ1-2; TRBD1 matches 7 bases. The CDR3 is 15 residues long. Germline assignment: CDR1 SQVTM and CDR2 ANQGSEA. J lost 4 bases, V lost 5 bases, and 13 bases had no gene match.

A remark on this clonotype: Because the CDR3's place on the DNA is in doubt, the DNA is left out and the CDR3 is given as listed by TCRdb. The chain recombines TRBV3-1 with TRBJ2-3; TRBD1 reflects the table's D call only, with no check against the DNA. The V gene's germline CDR1 is LGHDT and CDR2 YNNKEL (reference sequence). Counting both end residues, the CDR3 totals 19 amino acids. CDR3 sequence reads: CASSQVFFGQGGSTDTQYF.

This clonotype appeared a single time. The rearrangement joins TRBV2 to TRBJ1-2; possible D gene TRBD1, 5 bases. Germline V gives CDR1 SNHLY, CDR2 FYNNEI. This CDR3 comprises 14 residues. V gave up 5 bases and J gave up 8 bases, with 18 bases separating them. This CDR3 is CASSPGTRNRGYTF. The CDR3 DNA reads as TGTGCCAGCAGTCCCGGGACTCGGAACCGGGGCTACACCTTC.

This chain uses TRBV9 with TRBJ2-7; a possible D gene is TRBD1 (6 bases). Deletions cut 0 bases from V and 0 bases from J, with 10 bases between. CDR3 size: 15 residues. The germline gives CDR1 SGDLS, CDR2 YYNGEE. CDR3: CASSVASGASYEQYF. The CDR3 DNA reads as TGTGCCAGCAGCGTAGCGTCAGGGGCCTCCTACGAGCAGTACTTC.

The chain recombines TRBV20-1 with TRBJ2-1; D is uncertain. V lost 1 base and J 7 bases, leaving 14 bases between the germline ends. The CDR3 totals 14 residues. From germline, CDR1 is DFQATT and CDR2 SNEGSKA (reference sequence). CDR3 protein: CSARGISSWNEQFF. CDR3 DNA sequence: TGCAGTGCTAGAGGGATCTCCTCGTGGAATGAGCAGTTCTTC.

The rearrangement links TRBV20-1 to TRBJ1-1; the D gene is possibly TRBD1 (6 bases). V was cut by 4 bases and J by 3 bases, with 12 bases left in between. This CDR3 contains 13 residues. Germline CDR1 and CDR2: DFQATT and SNEGSKA (reference sequence). This CDR3 reads CSATTDRYTEAFF. The CDR3 DNA reads TGCAGTGCTACTACGGACAGATACACTGAAGCTTTCTTT.

This rearrangement joins TRBV12-3 or TRBV12-4 to TRBJ1-2; D gene unclear. The CDR3 extends over 13 amino acids. Trimming removed 5 bases from V and 8 bases from J, with 15 bases in between. CDR3 coding DNA: TGTGCCAGCAGTCCCCCAACAGTAGAGGGCTACACCTTC. This codes for CASSPPTVEGYTF.

The chain couples TRBV24-1 to TRBJ2-1, with D hard to call. V was pared by 0 bases and J by 8 bases, with 1 base between. CDR1 is KGHDR, CDR2 SFDVKD, per germline. The CDR3 runs to 11 residues. DNA of the CDR3: TGTGCCACCAGTGATTTGGATGAGCAGTTCTTC. This sequence encodes CATSDLDEQFF.

With regard to this clonotype: One end of the junction does not line up with germline, which may come from a read error. The chain carries TRBV7-7 and TRBJ1-3; D is perhaps TRBD1 (6 bases). The germline V gene has CDR1 SSHAT and CDR2 FNYEAQ (reference sequence). This CDR3 region has 14 residues. In nucleotides, the CDR3 is TGTGCTAGCAGCTTAGGGGGAACTGGAAACACCATATATTTT. Its protein product is CASSLGGTGNTIYF.

The rearrangement links TRBV6-6 to TRBJ2-7; D unclear. Germline CDR1 and CDR2: MNHNY and SVGAGI (reference sequence). The V and J ends lost 6 bases and 4 bases respectively, with 16 bases between them. The CDR3 is made up of 14 amino acids. The CDR3 is CASSLNGPGYEQYF. The CDR3 DNA follows: TGTGCCAGCAGCCTCAACGGGCCTGGGTACGAGCAGTACTTC.

The genes are TRBV5-8 and TRBJ2-3; 14 nucleotides agree with TRBD2. Germline trimming cut 5 bases from V and 6 bases from J; bases unmatched to any gene: 8. This CDR3 contains 16 residues. Germline loops: CDR1 SGHTS, CDR2 YDEGEE. CDR3 protein: CASRSGLAGAVDTQYF. As DNA, the CDR3 is TGTGCCAGCAGGTCGGGACTAGCGGGGGCGGTGGATACGCAGTATTTT. Filled out from reference TRBV5-8 and TRBJ2-3, the complete variable domain reads EAGVTQSPTHLIKTRGQQATLRCSPISGHTSVYWYQQALGLGLQFLLWYDEGEERNRGNFPPRFSGRQFPNYSSELNVNALELEDSALYLCASRSGLAGAVDTQYFGPGTRLTVL.

The chain combines TRBV14 with TRBJ1-2; D ambiguous. Between the trimmed V and J ends, which lost 0 bases and 1 base, there was a span of 6 bases. CDR3 length: 14 residues. Per germline, CDR1 SGHDN and CDR2 FVKESK. Here the CDR3 reads CASSQDSYNYGYTF. The CDR3 DNA sequence: TGTGCCAGCAGCCAAGATTCGTATAACTATGGCTACACCTTC.

This chain connects TRBV3-1 to TRBJ2-5, with D perhaps matching TRBD2 (5 bases). The length of the CDR3 is 14 residues. V dropped 0 bases and J dropped 5 bases, with 10 bases sitting between them. Per germline, CDR1 LGHDT and CDR2 YNNKEL (reference sequence). This CDR3 reads CASSQDEGWETQYF. The CDR3 nucleotides read TGTGCCAGCAGCCAAGATGAGGGTTGGGAGACCCAGTACTTC.

In this sample, this clonotype turned up a few times. The chain joins TRBV30 to TRBJ1-2; D is unresolved. Germline V CDR1 and CDR2: GTSNPN, SVGIG (reference sequence). Between the trimmed V and J ends, which lost 0 bases and 4 bases, there was a span of 9 bases. This CDR3 spans 13 amino acids. The CDR3 here is CAWSVVGPYGYTF. Written as DNA, the CDR3 is TGTGCCTGGAGTGTAGTCGGGCCCTATGGCTACACCTTC.

J is TRBJ2-3 and V is TRBV7-2; 8 nucleotides line up with TRBD2. Germline CDR1 SGHTA, CDR2 FQGNSA. The CDR3 covers 17 residues. Germline trimming cut 1 base from V and 3 bases from J; bases unmatched to any gene: 9. The CDR3 region is CASSLDPGSGGTDTQYF. CDR3 in DNA: TGTGCCAGCAGCTTAGATCCGGGCAGCGGGGGAACAGATACGCAGTATTTT.

This clonotype is a singleton in its sample. The genes are TRBV12-3 or TRBV12-4 and TRBJ2-7; 7 nucleotides match TRBD1. The ends lost 1 base at V and 0 bases at J; junction bases unmatched: 6. The CDR3 loop spans 16 amino acids. The CDR3 loop is CASSLVGTASSYEQYF. CDR3 sequence (DNA): TGTGCCAGCAGTTTAGTCGGGACAGCCAGCTCCTACGAGCAGTACTTC.

V usage is TRBV27 and J usage is TRBJ2-3; D is unclear. CDR1 MNHEY and CDR2 SMNVEV come from the germline V gene (reference sequence). The CDR3 spans 13 residues. Trimming stripped 4 bases from V and 3 bases from J, with 8 bases between. CDR3 amino acids: CASSSVRTDTQYF. The CDR3, as DNA: TGTGCCAGCAGTTCCGTGAGGACAGATACGCAGTATTTT.

The chain carries TRBV9 and TRBJ2-3, with D perhaps being TRBD1 or TRBD2 (5 bases each). V was shortened by 3 bases and J by 8 bases, with 16 bases between the two germline ends. The V gene's germline CDR1 is SGDLS and CDR2 YYNGEE. The CDR3 sequence is 14 residues long. CDR3 protein: CASSGSGRPITQYF. In DNA form, the CDR3 reads TGTGCCAGCAGCGGTTCGGGGCGGCCGATTACGCAGTATTTT. Variable domain in full (rest from reference TRBV9 and TRBJ2-3): DSGVTQTPKHLITATGQRVTLRCSPRSGDLSVYWYQQSLDQGLQFLIQYYNGEERAKGNILERFSAQQFPDLHSELNLSSLELGDSALYFCASSGSGRPITQYFGPGTRLTVL.

This sequence joins TRBV7-3 and TRBJ2-5; 7 bases match TRBD1. The junction had 11 bases not matched to a gene; V was cut back by 5 bases and J by 5 bases. The CDR3 totals 15 residues. Germline V gene lookup returns CDR1 SGHTA and CDR2 FQGTGA. DNA for the CDR3: TGTGCCAGCAGCCCCCAGACAGGGTTAGGGGAGACCCAGTACTTC. Translated, it gives CASSPQTGLGETQYF.

The rearrangement joins TRBV12-3 or TRBV12-4 to TRBJ2-7; D may be TRBD2 (5 bases). The CDR3 has 16 residues. V gave up 5 bases and J gave up 0 bases, with 17 bases separating them. The CDR3 nucleotides read TGTGCCAGCAGTCCTCTGAGAGGCGGAGGCTCCTACGAGCAGTACTTC. Translation gives CASSPLRGGGSYEQYF.

The chain joins TRBV5-4 to TRBJ2-1; D not resolved. V was pared by 1 base and J by 5 bases, with 10 bases between. CDR1 and CDR2 from the germline V gene are SGHNT and YYREEE (reference sequence). This CDR3 is 14 amino acids long. DNA of the CDR3: TGTGCCAGCAGCTTGAGTAGGCAACACAATGAGCAGTTCTTC. Translating gives CASSLSRQHNEQFF.

The rearrangement uses TRBV15 and TRBJ2-7; 9 bases map to TRBD2. Germline CDR1 reads LNHNV; CDR2 reads YYDKDF (reference sequence). The ends lost 9 bases at V and 5 bases at J; junction bases unmatched: 8. This CDR3 has 13 amino acids. The DNA for the CDR3 is TGTGCCACTAGCGGGAGAGGAAGAGACGAGCAGTACTTC. Translated, it gives CATSGRGRDEQYF.

The chain uses TRBV5-6 and TRBJ1-2, with D hard to call. This CDR3 spans 13 amino acids. The germline V gene has CDR1 SGHDT and CDR2 YYEEEE. Deletions cut 4 bases from V and 7 bases from J, with 14 bases between. CDR3 loop: CASSTQIGSGYTF. The CDR3 DNA sequence: TGTGCCAGCAGCACCCAGATCGGGTCTGGCTACACCTTC.

This chain uses TRBV6-2 or TRBV6-3 with TRBJ1-2; D is possibly TRBD1 (5 bases). The V gene lost 5 bases and the J gene lost 7 bases, with 11 bases spanning the gap. Germline lookup yields CDR1 MNHEY and CDR2 SVGEGT. The CDR3 runs to 12 residues. CDR3 sequence reads: CASSTDGGGYTF. Written as DNA, the CDR3 is TGTGCCAGCAGTACAGACGGGGGTGGCTACACCTTC.

The chain links TRBV5-6 to TRBJ1-5; maybe TRBD1 (5 bases). This CDR3 comprises 13 residues. The V end was cut by 4 bases, the J end by 5 bases, with 10 bases between. CDR1 and CDR2 (germline): SGHDT, YYEEEE. CDR3 amino acids: CASSVQADQPQHF. The CDR3 DNA is TGTGCCAGCAGCGTACAGGCGGATCAGCCCCAGCATTTT.

This clonotype came up once. The V and J genes are TRBV18 and TRBJ2-7; 11 bases fit TRBD1. Germline loops: CDR1 KGHSH, CDR2 LQKENI. After removal of 1 base from V and 5 bases from J, the junction contained 1 base not matched to a gene. The CDR3 loop spans 14 amino acids. CDR3 nucleotides: TGTGCCAGCTCACCACGGACAGGGGGCGACGAGCAGTACTTC. It is translated as CASSPRTGGDEQYF.